Listed below are T cell receptor beta chains from one sample, sequenced in a study of blood T cells in healthy people across ages. TCRdb fed the 5' RACE reads into MiXCR, producing one record per CDR3 protein. This sample yields around 790,000 distinct CDR3 sequences, of which under 45% are seen a single time; around 21% belongs to the top ten. Sequenced material: blood. The receptor source for this set is a man aged 60 to 75 in good health. CDR3s include the opening cysteine and the closing phenylalanine or tryptophan. D genes are given only for firm matches. Clone sizes are given selectively: once, few, many, or a class where the clone is expanded.

d_call j_call v_call clone_size cdr3_nt cdr3_aa
- TRBJ2-2 TRBV5-1 - TGCGCCAGCAGCTTGGAGGGCCGGAACACCGGGGAGCTGTTTTTT CASSLEGRNTGELFF
- TRBJ2-1 TRBV10-3 few TGTGCCATCAGTGAAGGTGGGGGACGCCGAAATGAGCAGTTCTTC CAISEGGGRRNEQFF
- TRBJ2-5 TRBV10-3 few TGTGCCATCGGGGGGCAGGGTTGGGAGACCCAGTACTTC CAIGGQGWETQYF
- TRBJ2-5 TRBV12-3/TRBV12-4 few TGTGCCAGCAGTAAGGGGACCCTTCAAGGTCATCTTCAGTACTTC CASSKGTLQGHLQYF
- TRBJ1-2 TRBV9 - TGTGCCAGCAGCGTAGGGGCCCTGTTGGATGGCTACACCTTC CASSVGALLDGYTF
TRBD2 TRBJ2-5 TRBV12-3/TRBV12-4 once TGTGCCAGCAGTTCCCCGGGGGTGGCGGGGGGCAGAGAGCAGTACTTC CASSSPGVAGGREQYF
TRBD2 TRBJ2-1 TRBV6-5 - TGTGCCAGCAGTTCCGAGCGGGGGTTCAATGAGCAGTTCTTC CASSSERGFNEQFF
TRBD1 TRBJ1-1 TRBV3-1 - TGTGCCAGCAGCCATGGGACAGCTGAAGCTTTCTTT CASSHGTAEAFF
- TRBJ1-6 TRBV12-3/TRBV12-4 - TGTGCCAGCAGTCACAGGTCCTATAATTCACCCCTCCACTTT CASSHRSYNSPLHF
- TRBJ1-5 TRBV3-1 once TGTGCCAGCAGCTCCTCAGGACAAGGTCTGCATTTT CASSSSGQGLHF
TRBD2 TRBJ2-5 TRBV29-1 few TGCAGCGTTGGGTCTGCGGGGGGGGAAGAGACCCAGTACTTC CSVGSAGGEETQYF
TRBD1 TRBJ2-1 TRBV5-6 - TGTGCCAGCAGCTTGGGATACAGGGGCCTCTACGAGCAGTTCTTC CASSLGYRGLYEQFF
- TRBJ2-7 TRBV10-2 - TGCGCCAGCAGAGGACACAGGGCCCCAGTGCAGTACTTC CASRGHRAPVQYF
- TRBJ2-7 TRBV18 - TGTGCCAGCTCATGCGAAACCTCCTACGGGCAGTACTTC CASSCETSYGQYF
- TRBJ2-5 TRBV5-1 - TGCGCCAGCAGCTTGGTAGGAGGACCCGAAGAGACCCAGTACTTC CASSLVGGPEETQYF
TRBD1 TRBJ2-1 TRBV12-3/TRBV12-4 - TGTGCCAGCAGTATCGGGGGACAGGGGGCTAGGTCTTACAATGAGCAGTTCTTC CASSIGGQGARSYNEQFF
TRBD1 TRBJ1-1 TRBV7-6 - TGTGCCAGCAGCTTTCACTTAGGGATGCGGGACAGGAACACTGAAGCTTTCTTT CASSFHLGMRDRNTEAFF
- TRBJ1-1 TRBV13 few TGTGCCAGCAGCTTAGGGGCTTGGGACACTGAAGCTTTCTTT CASSLGAWDTEAFF
- TRBJ2-4 TRBV2 few TGTGCCAGCTTCCGATCGCACACGGCGAACATTCAGTACTTC CASFRSHTANIQYF
- TRBJ1-1 TRBV10-2 - TGCGCCAGCAGTGAGTCGACTCCAGGCAATGATGAAGCTTTCTTT CASSESTPGNDEAFF
TRBD1 TRBJ1-5 TRBV2 few TGTGCCAGCAGACGGGACAGAGAGTTTAATCAGCCCCAGCATTTT CASRRDREFNQPQHF
TRBD1 TRBJ2-5 TRBV4-1 - TGCGCCAGCAGCCCTCGGGACAGGGGGCGTCAAGAGACCCAGTACTTC CASSPRDRGRQETQYF
- TRBJ1-2 TRBV12-3/TRBV12-4 - TGTGCCAGCGGTCCACGGGGGTACTATGGCTACACCTTC CASGPRGYYGYTF
TRBD2 TRBJ2-2 TRBV5-1 many TGCGCCAGCAGATTTCAGGGACTAGCGGGGAAGACCGGGGAGCTGTTTTTT CASRFQGLAGKTGELFF
- TRBJ2-7 TRBV6-5 - TGTGCCAGCGGTGACGCAGCCCCCGAGCAGTACTTC CASGDAAPEQYF
- TRBJ1-1 TRBV6-2/TRBV6-3 - TGTGCCAGCAGGTACAGGGAGAACACTGAAGCTTTCTTT CASRYRENTEAFF
- TRBJ2-1 TRBV20-1 - TGCAGTGCCAAGCTGGGGTTGTTACACGAGCAGTTCTTC CSAKLGLLHEQFF
- TRBJ2-3 TRBV7-2 - TGTGCCAGCAGCTCCGAGACTAGTCCGATCGGCGCGCAGTATTTT CASSSETSPIGAQYF
TRBD2 TRBJ2-7 TRBV18 - TGTGCCAGCTCTCGAGCGGGGGATCCCTACGAGCAGTACTTC CASSRAGDPYEQYF